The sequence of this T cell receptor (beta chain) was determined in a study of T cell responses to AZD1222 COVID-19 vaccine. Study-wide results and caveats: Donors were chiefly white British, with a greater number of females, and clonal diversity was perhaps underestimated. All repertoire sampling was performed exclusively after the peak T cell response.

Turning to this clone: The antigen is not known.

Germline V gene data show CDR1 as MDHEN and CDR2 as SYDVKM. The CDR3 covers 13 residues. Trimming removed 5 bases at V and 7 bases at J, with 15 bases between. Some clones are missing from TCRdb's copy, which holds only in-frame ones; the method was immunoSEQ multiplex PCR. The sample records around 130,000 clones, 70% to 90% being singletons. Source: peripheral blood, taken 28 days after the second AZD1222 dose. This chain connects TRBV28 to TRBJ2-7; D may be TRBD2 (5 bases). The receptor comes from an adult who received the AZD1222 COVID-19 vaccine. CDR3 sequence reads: CASSRAGRWEQYF. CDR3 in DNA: TGTGCCAGCAGTAGGGCGGGTCGTTGGGAGCAGTACTTC.